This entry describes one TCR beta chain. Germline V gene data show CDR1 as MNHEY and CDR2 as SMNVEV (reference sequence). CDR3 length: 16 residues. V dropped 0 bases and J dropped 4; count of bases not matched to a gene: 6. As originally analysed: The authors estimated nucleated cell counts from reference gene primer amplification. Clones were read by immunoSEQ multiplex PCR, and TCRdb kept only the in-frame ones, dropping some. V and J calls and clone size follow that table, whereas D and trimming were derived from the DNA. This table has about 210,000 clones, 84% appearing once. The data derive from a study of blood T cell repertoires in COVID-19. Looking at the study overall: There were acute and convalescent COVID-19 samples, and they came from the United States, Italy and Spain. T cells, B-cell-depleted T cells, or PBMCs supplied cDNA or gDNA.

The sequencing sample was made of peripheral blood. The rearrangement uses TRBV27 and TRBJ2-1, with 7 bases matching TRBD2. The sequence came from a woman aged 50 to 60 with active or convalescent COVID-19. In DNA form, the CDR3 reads TGTGCCAGCAGTTTATCTCGGGCTAGCGGTTACAATGAGCAGTTCTTC. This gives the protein CASSLSRASGYNEQFF.